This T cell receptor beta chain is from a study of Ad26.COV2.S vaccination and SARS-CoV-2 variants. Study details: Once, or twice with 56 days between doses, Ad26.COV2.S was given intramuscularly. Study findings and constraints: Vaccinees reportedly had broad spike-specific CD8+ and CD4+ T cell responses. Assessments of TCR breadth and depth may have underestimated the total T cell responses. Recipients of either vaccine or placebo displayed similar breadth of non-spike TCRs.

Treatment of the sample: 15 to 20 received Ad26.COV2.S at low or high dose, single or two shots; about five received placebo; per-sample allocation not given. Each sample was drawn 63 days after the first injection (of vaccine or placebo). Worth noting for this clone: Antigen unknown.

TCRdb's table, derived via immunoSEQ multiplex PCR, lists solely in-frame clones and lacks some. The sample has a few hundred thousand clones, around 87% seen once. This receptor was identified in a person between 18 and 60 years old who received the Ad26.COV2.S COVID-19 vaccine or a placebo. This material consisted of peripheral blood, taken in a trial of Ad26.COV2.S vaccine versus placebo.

The CDR3 DNA reads TGCGCCAGTTCCAGGGGGAATGTGGGCACAGATACGCAGTATTTT. Residues: CASSRGNVGTDTQYF. The chain employs TRBV5-1 and TRBJ2-3; TRBD1 matches 7 bases. The CDR3 sequence is 15 residues long. Per the germline V gene, CDR1 is SGHRS and CDR2 is YFSETQ. Trimming took 8 bases from V and 1 from J; bases not matched to a gene: 10.